What follows is one T cell receptor (beta chain) and its context. It lacks a known antigen. There are no base qualities to consult, and no much larger clone falls within one base. The same CDR3 arises from other DNA sequences in this sample as well. TCR CDR3 regions were amplified from genomic DNA by multiplex PCR using the deep immunoSEQ assay. For each cell subset, the extracted genomic DNA was distributed evenly across all wells of several immunoSEQ 96-well plates, and each plate served as one replicate. For sorted subsets, about 200 ng genomic DNA, equal to 30,000 to 35,000 T cell genomes, was loaded into each replicate PCR. The purified libraries were quantified using a Qubit 3.0 fluorometer, sized with a Bioanalyzer 2100, and then quantified again using the KAPA Library Quantification kit. A separate single-read 150-cycle Illumina NextSeq 550 flow cell was used to sequence each immunoSEQ 96-well plate. Regarding the original processing steps: Because only junctional sequences without quality scores were contained in the immunoSEQ output, filtering matching that applied to full-length reads could not be performed. Sequences were annotated with PyIR, a Python wrapper for IgBLAST v1.9, using IMGT germline references to assign V/J genes and CDR3. Any read was removed if the V/J assignment was weak (E-value above 1e-6), the CDR3 was missing, or the read contained stop codons, out-of-frame junctions, or ambiguous translated residues. V3J clonotypes were defined as sequences sharing an identical inferred V gene, J gene, and CDR3 amino acid sequence. Percentage overlap between repertoires was calculated by dividing the number of shared unique clonotypes by the size of the smaller repertoire. RTK rarefaction, the Chao1 estimator, and Recon v2.1 estimates of unobserved clonotypes were used to assess repertoire richness. Generation probabilities were computed with OLGA for all TCRbeta clonotypes obtained by the gDNA method from a few donors. The source is immuneACCESS, and TCRdb retained only in-frame sequences with V and J called. Part of the clones is not carried over; for the studies checked, unresolved V genes explain less than half of this, and the remainder is unexplained. For V, J and clone size, that table is used; D and trimming come from the DNA. The sample profile shows some 1,900,000 clones; around 96% of them were found once. The ten largest clones represent more than 0.95% of the sample.

CD8 naive samples were obtained by positive selection for CCR7 among CD45RO-negative cells, yielding a CD45RA+CCR7+ population from which TemRA cells were excluded. Healthy HIV-negative adults with no recently reported acute infections or vaccinations were included as donors. Only Caucasian adults living in Nashville, Tennessee, USA were represented among the donors. Blood was obtained by leukapheresis, after which PBMCs were separated by Ficoll-Histopaque density gradient centrifugation and cryopreserved in liquid nitrogen vapor phase. Analytical flow cytometry was used to check the purity and quantity of each magnetically sorted T cell population. Genomic DNA was isolated from every sorted fraction and measured by UV absorbance on a Nanodrop 2000c. This record belongs to a study of shared clonotypes between healthy human individuals (dated by TCRdb to the early 2020s). For the study in its entirety: Three men and a couple of women, aged 18 to 49 years, made up the cohort. Different laboratories and diverse techniques were used to prepare libraries and sequence TCR repertoires, to increase sequencing depth and limit assay-specific biases. Blood TCR repertoires of a handful of healthy adults were deeply sequenced to estimate repertoire size and the extent of clonotype sharing between individuals. For each donor, CD4 naive and CD4 memory were each run on three plates, CD8 naive on two plates, and CD8 memory on one plate. Leukapheresis yielded between about 0.9 and 9.5 billion PBMCs per donor.

Here is what the overall study found, with its caveats: Rarefaction of sorted-subset datasets indicated incomplete sequencing despite the large sequencing depth. Compared with non-shared clonotypes, clonotypes shared by all four sorted-subset donors had higher generation probabilities. The small number of donors limited the genetic and exposure-history diversity represented. Naive subsets generally had larger estimated clonotype richness than memory subsets. Sampling was limited to blood, and TCR repertoires in tissue likely differ from TCR repertoires in blood. Pairwise subsampling led to the expectation that sequencing depth would affect the degree of clonotype sharing among donors. Across four donors, approximately 5% of naive CD4, more than 3% of naive CD8, roughly 2.3% of memory CD4, and approximately 0.4% of memory CD8 clonotypes were shared.

Including the terminal cysteine and phenylalanine, the CDR3 comprises 11 residues. The DNA shown is the 33-base CDR3, in frame from base 1. The junction carries 8 bases between V and J, which are trimmed by 6 bases and 5 bases respectively. Per the germline V gene, SQVTM is the CDR1 and ANQGSEA is the CDR2. Sequencing used naive CD8+ T cells sorted from blood. The cell subset or site label for this specimen denotes: CD45RA+CCR7+. Recombination joined TRBV29-1 with TRBJ2-1; 5 matching bases give a weak D call of TRBD1. The TCR originated in a man younger than 35 in good health. The DNA sequence is TGCAGCGTGGTCAGGGACAATGAGCAGTTCTTC. This gives the protein CSVVRDNEQFF.